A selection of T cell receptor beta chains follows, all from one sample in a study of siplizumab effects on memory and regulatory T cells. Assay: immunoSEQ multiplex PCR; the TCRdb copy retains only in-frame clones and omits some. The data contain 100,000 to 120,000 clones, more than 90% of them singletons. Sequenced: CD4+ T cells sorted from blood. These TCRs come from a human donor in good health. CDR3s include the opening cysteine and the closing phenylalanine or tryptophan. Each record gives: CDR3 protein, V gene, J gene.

CSVDRGLVTEAFF,TRBV29-1,TRBJ1-1
CASSTPTGELFF,TRBV28,TRBJ2-2
CASRKTGGKLLNYGYTF,TRBV13,TRBJ1-2
CASSSGVFTEAFF,TRBV7-2,TRBJ1-1
CASSDPGRTLEQYF,TRBV25-1,TRBJ2-7
CASSLVGAAGGQETQYF,TRBV5-5,TRBJ2-5
CASKTDRLSEQYF,TRBV6-1,TRBJ2-7
CASSPQGAGEQYF,TRBV7-2,TRBJ2-7
CAISESVGGPSEQYF,TRBV10-3,TRBJ2-7
CAWSQKETQYF,TRBV30,TRBJ2-5
CASSGPLRGETQYF,TRBV7-9,TRBJ2-5
CATSRDPGTEAFF,TRBV15,TRBJ1-1
CAWSVSRGTGYTF,TRBV30,TRBJ1-2
CASSQERDRGIQYF,TRBV4-2,TRBJ2-4
CASSLQGPRGYTF,TRBV13,TRBJ1-2
CASRRTAQETQYF,TRBV7-9,TRBJ2-5
CASSLMTENTEAFF,TRBV2,TRBJ1-1
CASRPLPSTGRQFF,TRBV27,TRBJ2-1
CASSPGSGTDTQYF,TRBV5-1,TRBJ2-3
CASSLGDRTTNYGYTF,TRBV5-1,TRBJ1-2
CAISGGGREGADTQYF,TRBV10-3,TRBJ2-3
CASREGPTNEKLFF,TRBV19,TRBJ1-4
CAWNRGTYNEQFF,TRBV30,TRBJ2-1
CASSGRSRETQYF,TRBV25-1,TRBJ2-5
CASSTTGVNEKLFF,TRBV19,TRBJ1-4
CASSLAGAYTGELFF,TRBV11-2,TRBJ2-2
CASSISGTRKPEQYF,TRBV7-9,TRBJ2-7
CASSPPGASEQYF,TRBV18,TRBJ2-7
CASSGATGGLETQYF,TRBV6-1,TRBJ2-5
CAWSPGTTTDTQYF,TRBV30,TRBJ2-3
CASSVRLAGETQYF,TRBV5-1,TRBJ2-5
CASSLGQGPDTQYF,TRBV27,TRBJ2-3
CASSFVAARSEQFF,TRBV18,TRBJ2-1
CASSQERSLGGYTF,TRBV4-2,TRBJ1-2
CASSLGVSGHGYTF,TRBV5-1,TRBJ1-2
CASSLPVVAADPETQYF,TRBV5-6,TRBJ2-5
CASSLISRETQYF,TRBV5-6,TRBJ2-5
CASSLLDNVGMNTEAFF,TRBV7-9,TRBJ1-1
CASSLSSAGRATQYF,TRBV5-1,TRBJ2-5
CAISVTDTQYF,TRBV10-3,TRBJ2-3
CASSPGGGETQYF,TRBV18,TRBJ2-5
CASSRRRTGYFEQYF,TRBV5-6,TRBJ2-7
CASKGTPTETQYF,TRBV6-1,TRBJ2-5
CATSSQGFSYNSPLHF,TRBV15,TRBJ1-6
CASSLWGNIQYF,TRBV11-2,TRBJ2-4
CASSLEYRERETQYF,TRBV11-2,TRBJ2-5
CASSPGTSGPYEQYF,TRBV18,TRBJ2-7
CASRLTVEPYNEQFF,TRBV6-6,TRBJ2-1
CASSGHRVGTDTQYF,TRBV28,TRBJ2-3
CASSPGQGVYEKLFF,TRBV5-4,TRBJ1-4